This T cell receptor (beta chain) was recovered during a study of shared clonotypes between healthy human individuals. Background on the study: The composition of the donors was a couple of women and a few men aged 18 to 49.

The germline gives CDR1 SGHDT, CDR2 YYEEEE. The ends lost 6 bases at V and 2 bases at J; junction bases unmatched: 11. The CDR3 runs to 16 residues. Adult Caucasians living in Nashville, Tennessee made up all of the donors. The test was conducted at deep level. The authors' processing: Filtering differed since immunoSEQ provided only junctions, with no quality scores. Assay: immunoSEQ multiplex PCR; the TCRdb copy retains only in-frame clones and omits some. D and trimming were read from the DNA, whereas the V and J calls and clone size are those reported in that table. The sample holds millions of clones; around nine tenths are singletons and the top ten take 0.11% to 0.15%.

Sequenced: naive CD4+ T cells sorted from blood. Stated subset: CD45RA+ positively selected. This rearrangement joins TRBV5-6 to TRBJ2-3; TRBD1 matches at 8 bases. This TCR derives from a man aged 18 to 29 in good health. The CDR3 spells CASTPRDRLDTDTQYF. For the CDR3, the DNA is TGTGCCAGCACCCCTAGGGACAGGCTCGACACAGATACGCAGTATTTT.